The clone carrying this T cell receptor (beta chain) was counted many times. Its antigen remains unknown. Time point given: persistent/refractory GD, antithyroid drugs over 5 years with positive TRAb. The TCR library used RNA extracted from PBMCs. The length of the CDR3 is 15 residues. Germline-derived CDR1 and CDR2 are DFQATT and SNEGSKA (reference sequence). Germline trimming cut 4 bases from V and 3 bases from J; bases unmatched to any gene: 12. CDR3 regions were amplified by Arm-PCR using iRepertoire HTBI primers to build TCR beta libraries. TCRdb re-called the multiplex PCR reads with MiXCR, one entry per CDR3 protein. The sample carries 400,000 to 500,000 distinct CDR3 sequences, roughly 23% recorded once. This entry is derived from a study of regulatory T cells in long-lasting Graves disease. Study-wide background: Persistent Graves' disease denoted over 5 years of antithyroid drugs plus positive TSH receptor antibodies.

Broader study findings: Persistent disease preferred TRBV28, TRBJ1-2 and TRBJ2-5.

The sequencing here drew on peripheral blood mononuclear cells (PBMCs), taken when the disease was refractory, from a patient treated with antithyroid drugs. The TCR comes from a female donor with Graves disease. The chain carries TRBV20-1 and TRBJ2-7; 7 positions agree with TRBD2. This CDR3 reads CSATLNGRESYEQYF. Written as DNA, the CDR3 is TGCAGTGCTACCCTTAATGGGCGGGAGAGCTACGAGCAGTACTTC.